The next 21 T cell receptor beta chains were all read from a single sample in a study of metastatic and nonmetastatic thyroid tumors. TCRdb reprocessed the PCR reads using MiXCR. The sample lists tens of thousands of clones, more than 30% occurring once. Thyroid surgery had not been preceded by any treatment in any patient. Sample: blood. The receptors were gathered from a male donor with papillary thyroid cancer or a benign thyroid nodule (not recorded which). Some clones in this sample may be carry-over from other donors' samples.

The chain is built from TRBV18 and TRBJ2-7, with D perhaps assigned TRBD1 or TRBD2 (5 bases each). V was cut by 5 bases and J by 5 bases, with 16 bases left in between. CDR3 length equals 14 residues. Germline V CDR1 and CDR2: KGHSH, LQKENI. The DNA of the CDR3 is TGTGCCAGCTCAAATACCGGGACGAGAAACGAGCAGTACTTC. Its translation: CASSNTGTRNEQYF.

A few counts support this clone. The V call is TRBV20-1, the J call TRBJ1-6, with D possibly TRBD1 on 6 matching bases. The length of the CDR3 is 17 residues. V gave up 0 bases and J gave up 2 bases, with 14 bases separating them. CDR1 is DFQATT and CDR2 is SNEGSKA in the germline V gene (reference sequence). CDR3 in amino acids: CSARDGGRVTYNSPLHF. CDR3 DNA: TGCAGTGCTAGAGATGGGGGGCGGGTAACCTATAATTCACCCCTCCACTTT.

The chain couples TRBV7-2 to TRBJ2-7; no reliable D call. The ends were cut back, 0 bases at V and 4 bases at J, with 13 bases in the middle. From germline, CDR1 is SGHTA and CDR2 FQGNSA. This CDR3 has 15 residues. The CDR3 nucleotides read TGTGCCAGCAGCTTAGCCGCTAGTCAGGTGTACGAGCAGTACTTC. Protein: CASSLAASQVYEQYF.

This clone was counted ten times or more. The chain uses TRBV6-1 and TRBJ1-2; D unclear. Trimming took 2 bases from V and 5 from J, leaving 12 bases between them. The CDR3 covers 14 residues. Looked up from germline, CDR1 is MNHNS and CDR2 is SASEGT. The CDR3 protein is CASSEREGSYGYTF. The CDR3 DNA reads as TGTGCCAGCAGTGAACGAGAAGGGAGTTATGGCTACACCTTC.

This clone came up a few times. V usage is TRBV2 and J usage is TRBJ2-7; D uncertain. The V and J ends lost 3 bases and 0 bases respectively, with 6 bases between them. This CDR3 is built from 13 residues. The germline CDR1 and CDR2 sequences are SNHLY and FYNNEI. The CDR3 sequence: CASSDVTSYEQYF. As DNA, the CDR3 is TGTGCCAGCAGTGACGTAACCTCCTACGAGCAGTACTTC.

The rearrangement uses TRBV5-1 and TRBJ2-7; D ambiguous. CDR1 SGHRS and CDR2 YFSETQ come from the germline V gene. This CDR3 has 13 residues. V dropped 0 bases and J dropped 3 bases, with 7 bases sitting between them. CDR3 sequence reads: CASSLASVYEQYF. CDR3 sequence (DNA): TGCGCCAGCAGCTTGGCCAGCGTCTACGAGCAGTACTTC. Full variable domain (remainder filled in from reference TRBV5-1 and TRBJ2-7): KAGVTQTPRYLIKTRGQQVTLSCSPISGHRSVSWYQQTPGQGLQFLFEYFSETQRNKGNFPGRFSGRQFSNSRSEMNVSTLELGDSALYLCASSLASVYEQYFGPGTRLTVT.

The rearrangement links TRBV18 to TRBJ1-1; D is perhaps TRBD1 (6 bases). The CDR3 extends over 13 amino acids. Germline V gene lookup returns CDR1 KGHSH and CDR2 LQKENI. V was pared by 6 bases and J by 1 base, with 9 bases between. CDR3 DNA: TGTGCCAGCTCGAAACAGGGGAACACTGAAGCTTTCTTT. Translation gives CASSKQGNTEAFF.

V and J are TRBV20-1 and TRBJ2-7, with TRBD2 matching 8 bases. Germline V gives CDR1 DFQATT, CDR2 SNEGSKA (reference sequence). CDR3 length: 12 amino acids. Trimming at V came to 6 bases and at J to 3 bases, leaving 4 bases not matched to a gene. For the CDR3, the DNA is TGCAGTGCGCGAGCGGGGGACTACGAGCAGTACTTC. Translation gives CSARAGDYEQYF.

By share of the sample, this clone is medium-sized. The chain couples TRBV28 to TRBJ1-1; possible D gene TRBD1, 5 bases. In germline, CDR1 is MDHEN, CDR2 SYDVKM. This CDR3 spans 12 amino acids. V was shortened by 2 bases and J by 9 bases, with 10 bases between the two germline ends. The CDR3 DNA reads TGTGCCAGCAGTTTACTTCAGGGCCAAGCTTTCTTT. Amino acid sequence: CASSLLQGQAFF.

The chain links TRBV4-1 to TRBJ1-5; tentative D call: TRBD1 (6 bases). From germline, CDR1 is MGHRA and CDR2 YSYEKL. Between the trimmed V and J ends, which lost 0 bases and 7 bases, there was a span of 19 bases. The CDR3 extends over 17 amino acids. CDR3 amino acids: CASSQDYLRGGRQPQHF. In DNA form, the CDR3 reads TGCGCCAGCAGCCAAGATTACCTCAGGGGAGGAAGGCAGCCCCAGCATTTT.

This chain links TRBV20-1 with TRBJ1-1, with D perhaps matching TRBD1 (6 bases). Germline V gene sequence: CDR1 DFQATT, CDR2 SNEGSKA (reference sequence). The germline V and J ends were trimmed by 2 bases and 6 bases, with 13 bases remaining between them. CDR3 size: 13 residues. In DNA, the CDR3 is TGCAGTGCTAGAAGCTTAACAGGGTCTGAAGCTTTCTTT. Its translation: CSARSLTGSEAFF.

By share of the sample, this clone is medium-sized. The rearrangement links TRBV24-1 to TRBJ1-1; unclear D gene. This CDR3 has 12 residues. Trimming removed 0 bases from V and 11 bases from J, with 9 bases in between. Germline V CDR1 and CDR2: KGHDR, SFDVKD. The CDR3 sequence: CATSDLKGRAFF. CDR3 nucleotides: TGTGCCACCAGTGATTTGAAGGGTCGCGCTTTCTTT.

This clone was detected a few times. CDR3 protein: CASSRDGSSYEQYF. The CDR3, as DNA: TGTGCCAGCAGCCGGGACGGGAGCTCCTACGAGCAGTACTTC. The chain joins TRBV6-1 to TRBJ2-7, with TRBD2 as a possible D gene (6 bases). The germline V gene encodes CDR1 MNHNS and CDR2 SASEGT. Trimming cost V 6 bases and J 0 bases, with 12 bases left between them. CDR3 length: 14 amino acids.

This chain joins TRBV11-2 and TRBJ2-1, with 12 bases fitting TRBD2. CDR3 length: 16 residues. The V gene's germline CDR1 is SGHAT and CDR2 FQNNGV. V dropped 5 bases and J dropped 0; count of bases not matched to a gene: 2. The CDR3 loop is CASSVLAGGSYNEQFF. The CDR3 bases are TGTGCCAGCAGCGTACTAGCGGGGGGCTCCTACAATGAGCAGTTCTTC. The full variable domain, with the rest looked up from reference TRBV11-2 and TRBJ2-1, is EAGVAQSPRYKIIEKRQSVAFWCNPISGHATLYWYQQILGQGPKLLIQFQNNGVVDDSQLPKDRFSAERLKGVDSTLKIQPAKLEDSAVYLCASSVLAGGSYNEQFFGPGTRLTVL.

V is TRBV19 and J is TRBJ2-3, with unresolved D. V lost 5 bases and J lost 2, with 14 bases in between. Germline CDR1 LNHDA, CDR2 SQIVND (reference sequence). The CDR3 covers 15 residues. The CDR3 DNA reads TGTGCCAGTAGTCCGGACCCGACATCCACAGATACGCAGTATTTT. It encodes CASSPDPTSTDTQYF.

With respect to this clone: Compared with germline, one end of the junction differs, possibly owing to a read error. This chain links TRBV9 with TRBJ2-7; D call uncertain. The CDR3 extends over 13 amino acids. Germline lookup yields CDR1 SGDLS and CDR2 YYNGEE. The CDR3 is CASSPQSSIELYF. CDR3 nucleotides: TGTGCCAGCAGCCCTCAGTCAAGCATCGAGCTGTACTTC.

This clone was observed a handful of times. The rearrangement links TRBV6-1 to TRBJ1-3; D remains unclear. The CDR3 is 15 residues long. V was cut by 2 bases and J by 4 bases, with 12 bases left in between. The germline gives CDR1 MNHNS, CDR2 SASEGT. The CDR3 reads CASSERTTGGNTIYF. The CDR3 DNA reads as TGTGCCAGCAGTGAAAGAACCACGGGGGGAAACACCATATATTTT.

The chain couples TRBV11-2 to TRBJ2-7; 7 bases fit TRBD1. The CDR3 extends over 16 amino acids. The germline V gene has CDR1 SGHAT and CDR2 FQNNGV. Losses at the gene ends were 5 bases for V and 6 bases for J; bases not matched to a gene: 16. The CDR3 DNA sequence: TGTGCCAGCAGCGCCCAACCTCAGGGGGTACGTGGCGAGCAGTACTTC. Translation: CASSAQPQGVRGEQYF.

The chain joins TRBV6-1 to TRBJ2-7, with 11 nucleotides matching TRBD2. The junction had 4 bases not matched to a gene; V was cut back by 5 bases and J by 1 base. The CDR3 length is 15 residues. CDR1 MNHNS and CDR2 SASEGT come from the germline V gene. The CDR3 sequence is CASSQRLAGSYEQYF. The CDR3 DNA reads TGTGCCAGCAGTCAGCGACTAGCGGGATCCTACGAGCAGTACTTC.

The chain joins TRBV30 to TRBJ2-7; D unresolved. In germline, CDR1 is GTSNPN, CDR2 SVGIG (reference sequence). The V end lost 2 bases, the J end lost 5 bases, and 7 bases lay between the germline ends. This CDR3 is 11 amino acids long. The CDR3 here is CAWSNQNEQYF. CDR3 nucleotide sequence: TGTGCCTGGAGTAATCAGAACGAGCAGTACTTC.

This clone was counted ten times or more. This chain uses TRBV7-9 with TRBJ1-2; 9 positions match TRBD1. The length of the CDR3 is 15 residues. Germline CDR1 reads SEHNR; CDR2 reads FQNEAQ (reference sequence). The junction had 6 bases not matched to a gene; V was cut back by 5 bases and J by 2 bases. The CDR3: CASSTTGGANYGYTF. The CDR3 nucleotides are TGTGCCAGCAGCACCACAGGGGGCGCCAACTATGGCTACACCTTC.